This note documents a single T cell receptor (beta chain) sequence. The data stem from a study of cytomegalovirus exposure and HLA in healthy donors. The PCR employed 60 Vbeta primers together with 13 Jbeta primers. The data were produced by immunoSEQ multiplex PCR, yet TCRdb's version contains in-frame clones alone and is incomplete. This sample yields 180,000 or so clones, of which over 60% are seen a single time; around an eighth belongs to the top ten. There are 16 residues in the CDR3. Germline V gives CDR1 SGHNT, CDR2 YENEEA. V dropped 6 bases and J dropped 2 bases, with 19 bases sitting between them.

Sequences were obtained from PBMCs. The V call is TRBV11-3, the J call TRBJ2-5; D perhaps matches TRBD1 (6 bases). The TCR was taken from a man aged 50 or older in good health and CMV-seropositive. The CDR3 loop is CASSSYYSGDQETQYF. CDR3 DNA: TGTGCCAGCAGTTCCTACTACTCAGGGGATCAAGAGACCCAGTACTTC.